These 6 T cell receptor beta chains came from one sample sequenced in a study of blood T cell repertoires in COVID-19. Assay: immunoSEQ multiplex PCR; the TCRdb copy retains only in-frame clones and omits some. The sample has 100,000 to 150,000 clones; around 83% are singletons. The sample was peripheral blood. The origin of the receptors is a woman between 45 and 65 years old with acute or convalescent COVID-19.

This clone was seen a handful of times. V gene TRBV9 combines with J gene TRBJ1-1, with unresolved D. The CDR3 spans 14 residues. Germline CDR1 SGDLS, CDR2 YYNGEE. V shed 4 bases and J shed 1 base, with 11 bases lying between them. The CDR3 DNA follows: TGTGCCAGCAGCCCCGTGGGAGGGAACACTGAAGCTTTCTTT. Encoded protein: CASSPVGGNTEAFF. Full variable domain (rest looked up from reference TRBV9 and TRBJ1-1): DSGVTQTPKHLITATGQRVTLRCSPRSGDLSVYWYQQSLDQGLQFLIQYYNGEERAKGNILERFSAQQFPDLHSELNLSSLELGDSALYFCASSPVGGNTEAFFGQGTRLTVV.

The V call is TRBV28, the J call TRBJ1-3, with TRBD1 matching 12 bases. The CDR3 covers 17 residues. The germline gives CDR1 MDHEN, CDR2 SYDVKM. J lost 1 base, V lost 7 bases, and 8 bases had no gene match. In nucleotides, the CDR3 is TGTGCCAGCATCTCCCGGGACAGGGGGCTTTCTGGAAACACCATATATTTT. Residues: CASISRDRGLSGNTIYF.

The rearrangement links TRBV10-3 to TRBJ2-1; 10 bases match TRBD2. Per germline, CDR1 ENHRY and CDR2 SYGVKD. The CDR3 length is 15 residues. The V gene end was trimmed by 3 bases and the J gene end by 8 bases; junction bases not matched to a gene: 7. The CDR3 reads CAISDGAGGPHEQFF. DNA of the CDR3: TGTGCCATCAGTGATGGAGCGGGGGGGCCTCATGAGCAGTTCTTC.

V and J are TRBV6-1 and TRBJ2-7; D is ambiguous. CDR1 is MNHNS and CDR2 is SASEGT in the germline V gene. V gave up 2 bases and J gave up 5 bases, with 10 bases separating them. The CDR3 sequence is 13 residues long. DNA for the CDR3: TGTGCCAGCAGTGAACCCATGTCGGACGAGCAGTACTTC. It is translated as CASSEPMSDEQYF.

This chain connects TRBV10-3 to TRBJ2-1, with TRBD2 matching over 10 bases. Germline loops: CDR1 ENHRY, CDR2 SYGVKD. The CDR3 is 12 amino acids. The V and J ends lost 8 bases and 13 bases, in that order; junction bases with no gene match: 8. The CDR3 nucleotides read TGTGCCATCGGGGCTAGCGGGGGCAATCAGTTCTTC. Protein sequence: CAIGASGGNQFF.

The CDR3 here is CASSLTGALGSTEAFF. CDR3 sequence (DNA): TGCGCCAGCAGCTTGACAGGGGCGTTAGGAAGCACTGAAGCTTTCTTT. The genes are TRBV5-1 and TRBJ1-1, with 7 bases lining up with TRBD1. Germline loops: CDR1 SGHRS, CDR2 YFSETQ. The CDR3 runs 16 residues. The V segment lost 1 base and the J segment 4 bases; nucleotides outside the gene matches: 10.